This T cell receptor (beta chain) was documented in a study of Ad26.COV2.S vaccination and SARS-CoV-2 variants. On the study more broadly: Ad26.COV2.S arm of COV1001 included the donor. In the study, Ad26.COV2.S was injected intramuscularly once, or twice 56 days apart.

TCRdb's copy holds only in-frame clones and misses some; the assay was immunoSEQ multiplex PCR. The sample has approximately 340,000 clones; around 83% are singletons. A remark on this clone: Its antigen is undetermined.

Whole-study results and caveats: Analytic work on TCR breadth and depth might have understated the full extent of total T cell responses.

Trimming at V came to 6 bases and at J to 3 bases, leaving 1 base not matched to a gene. Germline V gene data show CDR1 as MNHEY and CDR2 as SVGAGI. The CDR3 is 12 amino acids. Treatment denoted: around 19 received Ad26.COV2.S at low or high dose, single or two shots; about 5 received placebo; per-sample allocation not given. After the first vaccine or placebo injection, samples were drawn on day 63. Based in Boston, the donor was an adult of 18-55 years. The sample consisted of peripheral blood, taken in a trial of Ad26.COV2.S vaccine versus placebo. The receptor was derived from a person aged 18-60 years who received the Ad26.COV2.S COVID-19 vaccine or a placebo. This chain links TRBV6-5 with TRBJ1-1; 7 bases line up with TRBD1. CDR3 region: CASRQGYTEAFF. The CDR3 DNA sequence: TGTGCCAGCAGACAGGGGTACACTGAAGCTTTCTTT.